Listed below are T cell receptor beta chains from one sample, sequenced in a study of blood T cell repertoires in COVID-19. The protocol was immunoSEQ multiplex PCR, while the TCRdb copy is restricted to in-frame clones and leaves out a portion. The data contain about 100,000 clones, over 75% of them seen just once; the ten biggest clones take up 6%. The sequencing input was peripheral blood. Receptors originate from a human donor in a cohort sampled during active COVID-19. Each CDR3 is given with its conserved first and last residue. Fields, in order: J gene, V gene, D gene, clone size, CDR3 DNA, CDR3 protein. A D gene is named only where the DNA matches it firmly. Clone size is given for some rows only: seen once, a few or many times, or a class if the clone is expanded.

>TRBJ2-2|TRBV19|TRBD1|-
TGTGCCAGTAGTATTGGGACAGTTAACACCGGGGAGCTGTTTTTT
CASSIGTVNTGELFF
>TRBJ1-3|TRBV5-5|TRBD1|-
TGTGCCAGCAGATTTGGCAGGGGGCCGGAGGCTGGAAACACCATATATTTT
CASRFGRGPEAGNTIYF
>TRBJ2-7|TRBV18|TRBD2|-
TGTGCCAGCTCATCCTCCGGGACTAGCGGATACGAGCAGTACTTC
CASSSSGTSGYEQYF
>TRBJ2-7|TRBV15|TRBD2|-
TGTGCCACCGGTCAAGCGGGAGGGCCGGAGCAGTACTTC
CATGQAGGPEQYF
>TRBJ2-7|TRBV7-9|-|-
TGTGCCAGCAGCCCGGGAATTTCCTACGAGCAGTACTTC
CASSPGISYEQYF
>TRBJ2-7|TRBV7-2|TRBD1|-
TGTGCCAGCAGCTTAGTGGGACAGGGTGTTTCGGAGCAGTACTTC
CASSLVGQGVSEQYF
>TRBJ2-7|TRBV5-4|TRBD1|few
TGTGCCAGCAGCTTGGAACCAGGGGGCGGTGGATACGAGCAGTACTTC
CASSLEPGGGGYEQYF
>TRBJ1-4|TRBV6-5|TRBD1|-
TGTGCCAGCAGTCACACACAGGGGGAAAAACTGTTTTTT
CASSHTQGEKLFF
>TRBJ1-2|TRBV11-3|-|-
TGTGCCAGCAGCTTAGATCTACAGGGTCTCACCACTGAAGCTAACTATGGCTACACCTTC
CASSLDLQGLTTEANYGYTF
>TRBJ1-3|TRBV7-2|TRBD1|few
TGTGCCAGCAGCTTGACAGGGCTCTCTGGAAACACCATATATTTT
CASSLTGLSGNTIYF
>TRBJ1-2|TRBV6-6|TRBD1|once
TGTGCCAGCAGTAAGTCTTGGACAGGGGCGGACTATGGCTACACCTTC
CASSKSWTGADYGYTF
>TRBJ2-5|TRBV11-2|-|-
TGTGCCAGCAGCAGCTCGGGACTGGGAACAGAAGAGACCCAGTACTTC
CASSSSGLGTEETQYF
>TRBJ2-1|TRBV7-6|-|-
TGTGCCAGCAGCTTAGCCAGCGGCGGGGTTGCCGAGCAGTTCTTC
CASSLASGGVAEQFF
>TRBJ1-5|TRBV7-8|-|-
TGTGCCAGCAGCGCCGGGACACATAGCAATCAGCCCCAGCATTTT
CASSAGTHSNQPQHF
>TRBJ1-1|TRBV25-1|TRBD1|-
TGTGCCAGCAGTAGACAGGGGACTACACGTGAAGCTTTCTTT
CASSRQGTTREAFF
>TRBJ2-2|TRBV7-2|-|-
TGTGCCAGCAGCTTAGGACTGTTATCGACCGGGGAGCTGTTTTTT
CASSLGLLSTGELFF
>TRBJ1-2|TRBV6-5|-|-
TGTGCCAGCAGCTTCCAGGGGACCTATGGCTACACCTTC
CASSFQGTYGYTF
>TRBJ2-7|TRBV3-1/TRBV3-2|TRBD2|-
TGTGCCAGCAGCCAAGGGACTAGCCCCTACGAGCAGTACTTC
CASSQGTSPYEQYF
>TRBJ2-7|TRBV28|-|-
TGTGCCAGCAGTCTAGACACTTCGGGAGATTACGAGCAGTACTTC
CASSLDTSGDYEQYF
>TRBJ2-1|TRBV6-2/TRBV6-3|TRBD2|few
TGTGCCAGCAGCTTCCCCCCGCTAGCGGGGGGCCCGGGAGATGAGCAGTTCTTC
CASSFPPLAGGPGDEQFF
>TRBJ1-1|TRBV19|-|-
TGTGCCAGTATCCTACAGGGAGGGGACACTGAAGCTTTCTTT
CASILQGGDTEAFF
>TRBJ1-6|TRBV19|-|-
TGTGCCAGTAGTACTACAAGACTGTGGAATTCACCCCTCCACTTT
CASSTTRLWNSPLHF
>TRBJ2-1|TRBV19|TRBD2|-
TGTGCCAGTACCCCAGCGGGGGGCTCCTACAATGAGCAGTTCTTC
CASTPAGGSYNEQFF